A single sample gave rise to the 5 T cell receptor beta chains below, sequenced in a study of blood T cell repertoires in COVID-19. The table came from immunoSEQ multiplex PCR; TCRdb's copy has only in-frame clones and leaves some out. The sample has roughly 250,000 clones; about four fifths are singletons. Sequencing was performed on peripheral blood. The receptor source for this set is a person aged 70 to 85 with COVID-19, enrolled during active disease.

There are a few counts of this clone. The chain employs TRBV7-2 and TRBJ2-7, with 7 positions matching TRBD1. The CDR3 contains 15 residues. Germline V gene sequence: CDR1 SGHTA, CDR2 FQGNSA. Losses at the gene ends were 4 bases for V and 0 bases for J; bases not matched to a gene: 6. The CDR3 DNA sequence: TGTGCCAGCAGCTCTACAGGGGACAGCTCCTACGAGCAGTACTTC. Translation: CASSSTGDSSYEQYF.

The chain employs TRBV19 and TRBJ2-3; 9 bases line up with TRBD1. Germline V gene sequence: CDR1 LNHDA, CDR2 SQIVND (reference sequence). CDR3 length: 15 residues. J was trimmed by 3 bases and V by 4 bases; bases with no gene match: 5. The CDR3, as DNA: TGTGCCAGTAGTACTTACAGGGGGCCGACAGATACGCAGTATTTT. Residues: CASSTYRGPTDTQYF.

The chain has TRBV9 and TRBJ2-5; a weak D match, TRBD2 (6 bases). The CDR3 is 13 amino acids. The V end lost 4 bases, the J end lost 5 bases, and 12 bases lay between the germline ends. Germline V gene data show CDR1 as SGDLS and CDR2 as YYNGEE. The CDR3 nucleotides read TGTGCCAGCAGCCCGGAGGGGCGGGAGACCCAGTACTTC. It encodes CASSPEGRETQYF.

This clone was recorded only once. The chain links TRBV7-8 to TRBJ1-2; D remains unclear. CDR1 is SGHVS and CDR2 is FQNEAQ in the germline V gene. V dropped 0 bases and J dropped 4 bases, with 6 bases sitting between them. The CDR3 totals 13 residues. CDR3 loop: CASSLAQAYGYTF. CDR3 coding DNA: TGTGCCAGCAGCTTAGCGCAGGCCTATGGCTACACCTTC.

V gene TRBV5-1 combines with J gene TRBJ1-4, with D possibly being TRBD1 (6 bases). The germline V gene has CDR1 SGHRS and CDR2 YFSETQ. Deletions cut 3 bases from V and 8 bases from J, with 14 bases between. The CDR3 runs to 14 residues. CDR3 nucleotides: TGCGCCAGCAGCTGGAGGGGGGGCGCGGAAAAACTGTTTTTT. Translated: CASSWRGGAEKLFF.